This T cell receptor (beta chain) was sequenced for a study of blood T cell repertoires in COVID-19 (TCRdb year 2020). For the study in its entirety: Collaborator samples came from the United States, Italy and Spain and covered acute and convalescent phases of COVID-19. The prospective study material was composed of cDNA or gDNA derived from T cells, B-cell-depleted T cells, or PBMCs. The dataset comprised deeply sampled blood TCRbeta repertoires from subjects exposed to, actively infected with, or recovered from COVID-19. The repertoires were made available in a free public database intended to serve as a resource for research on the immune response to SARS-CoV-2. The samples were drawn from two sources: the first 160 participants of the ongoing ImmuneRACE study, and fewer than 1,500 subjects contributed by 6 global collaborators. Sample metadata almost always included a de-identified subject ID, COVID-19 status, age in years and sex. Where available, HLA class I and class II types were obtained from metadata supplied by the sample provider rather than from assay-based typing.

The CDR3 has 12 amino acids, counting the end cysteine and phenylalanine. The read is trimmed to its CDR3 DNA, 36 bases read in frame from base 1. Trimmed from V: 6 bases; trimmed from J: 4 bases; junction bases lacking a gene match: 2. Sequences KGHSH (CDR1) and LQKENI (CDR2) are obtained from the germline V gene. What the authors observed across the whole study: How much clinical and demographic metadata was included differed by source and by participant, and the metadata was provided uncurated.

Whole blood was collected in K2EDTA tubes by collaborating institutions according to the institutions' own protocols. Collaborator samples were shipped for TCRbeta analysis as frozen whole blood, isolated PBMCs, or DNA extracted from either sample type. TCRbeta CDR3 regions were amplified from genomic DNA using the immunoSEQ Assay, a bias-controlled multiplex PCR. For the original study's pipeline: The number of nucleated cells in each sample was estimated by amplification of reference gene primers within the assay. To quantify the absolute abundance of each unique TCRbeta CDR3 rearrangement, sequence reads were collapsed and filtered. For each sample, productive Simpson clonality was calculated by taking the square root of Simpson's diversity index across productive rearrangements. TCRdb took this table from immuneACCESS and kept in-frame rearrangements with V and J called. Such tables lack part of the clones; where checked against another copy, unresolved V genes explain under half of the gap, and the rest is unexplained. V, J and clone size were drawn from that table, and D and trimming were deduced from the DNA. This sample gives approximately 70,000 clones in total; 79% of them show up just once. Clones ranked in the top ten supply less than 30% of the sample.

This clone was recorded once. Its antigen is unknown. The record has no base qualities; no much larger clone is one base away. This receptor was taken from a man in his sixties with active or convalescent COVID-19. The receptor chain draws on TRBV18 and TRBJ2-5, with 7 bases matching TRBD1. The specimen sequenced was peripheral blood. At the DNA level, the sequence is TGTGCCAGCTCCCGGACAGGAGAGACCCAGTACTTC. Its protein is CASSRTGETQYF. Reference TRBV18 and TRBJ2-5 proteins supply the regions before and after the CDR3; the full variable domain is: NAGVMQNPRHLVRRRGQEARLRCSPMKGHSHVYWYRQLPEEGLKFMVYLQKENIIDESGMPKERFSAEFPKEGPSILRIQQVVRGDSAAYFCASSRTGETQYFGPGTRLLVL.